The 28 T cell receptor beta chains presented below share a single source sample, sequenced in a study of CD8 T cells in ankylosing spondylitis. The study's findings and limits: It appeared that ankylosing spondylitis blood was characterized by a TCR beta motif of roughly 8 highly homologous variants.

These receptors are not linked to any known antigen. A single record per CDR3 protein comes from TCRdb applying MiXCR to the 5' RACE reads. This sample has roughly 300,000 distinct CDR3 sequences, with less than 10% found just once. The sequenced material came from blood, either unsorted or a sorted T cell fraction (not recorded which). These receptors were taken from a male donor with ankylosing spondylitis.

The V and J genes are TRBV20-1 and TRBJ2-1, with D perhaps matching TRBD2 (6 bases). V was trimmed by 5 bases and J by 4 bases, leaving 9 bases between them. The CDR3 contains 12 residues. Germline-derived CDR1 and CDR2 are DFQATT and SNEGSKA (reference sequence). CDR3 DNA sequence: TGCAGTGCTCAGGAGGGGTACAATGAGCAGTTCTTC. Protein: CSAQEGYNEQFF.

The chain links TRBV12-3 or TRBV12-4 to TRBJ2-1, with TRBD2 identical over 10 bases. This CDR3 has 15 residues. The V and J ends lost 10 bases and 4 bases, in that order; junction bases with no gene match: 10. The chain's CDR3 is CATRDGLAVYNEQFF. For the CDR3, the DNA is TGTGCCACCCGAGACGGACTAGCGGTTTACAATGAGCAGTTCTTC.

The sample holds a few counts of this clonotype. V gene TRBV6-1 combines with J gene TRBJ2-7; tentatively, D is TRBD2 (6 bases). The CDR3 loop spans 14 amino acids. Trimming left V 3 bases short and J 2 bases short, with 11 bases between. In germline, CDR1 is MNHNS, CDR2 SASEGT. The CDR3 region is CASSERGPAYEQYF. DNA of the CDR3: TGTGCCAGCAGTGAGCGGGGACCAGCCTACGAGCAGTACTTC.

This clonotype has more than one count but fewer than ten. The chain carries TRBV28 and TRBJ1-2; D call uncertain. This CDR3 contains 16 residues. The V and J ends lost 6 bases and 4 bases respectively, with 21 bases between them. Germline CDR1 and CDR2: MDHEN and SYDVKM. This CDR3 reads CASSPTRTSARYGYTF. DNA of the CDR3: TGTGCCAGCAGCCCCACCCGGACGTCAGCCCGCTATGGCTACACCTTC.

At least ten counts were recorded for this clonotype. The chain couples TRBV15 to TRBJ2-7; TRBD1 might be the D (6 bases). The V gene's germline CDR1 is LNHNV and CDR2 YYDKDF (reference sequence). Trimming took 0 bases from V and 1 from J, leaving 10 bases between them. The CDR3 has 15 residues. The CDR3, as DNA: TGTGCCACCAGCAGAGATACAGGGATATCCTACGAGCAGTACTTC. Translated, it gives CATSRDTGISYEQYF. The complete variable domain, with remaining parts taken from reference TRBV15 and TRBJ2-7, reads DAMVIQNPRYQVTQFGKPVTLSCSQTLNHNVMYWYQQKSSQAPKLLFHYYDKDFNNEADTPDNFQSRRPNTSFCFLDIRSPGLGDTAMYLCATSRDTGISYEQYFGPGTRLTVT.

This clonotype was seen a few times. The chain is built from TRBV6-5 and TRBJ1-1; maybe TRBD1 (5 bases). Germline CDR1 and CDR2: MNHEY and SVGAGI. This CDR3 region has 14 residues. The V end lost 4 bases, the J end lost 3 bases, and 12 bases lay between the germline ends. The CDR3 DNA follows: TGTGCCAGCAGTTGGGGACGTACGGACACTGAAGCTTTCTTT. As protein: CASSWGRTDTEAFF.

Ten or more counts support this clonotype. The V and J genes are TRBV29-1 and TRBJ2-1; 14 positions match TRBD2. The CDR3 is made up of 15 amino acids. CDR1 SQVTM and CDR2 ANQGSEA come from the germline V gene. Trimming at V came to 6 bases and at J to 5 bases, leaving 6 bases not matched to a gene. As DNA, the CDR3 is TGCAGCGTCCCCAGGACTAGCGGGGGGAACAATGAGCAGTTCTTC. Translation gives CSVPRTSGGNNEQFF.

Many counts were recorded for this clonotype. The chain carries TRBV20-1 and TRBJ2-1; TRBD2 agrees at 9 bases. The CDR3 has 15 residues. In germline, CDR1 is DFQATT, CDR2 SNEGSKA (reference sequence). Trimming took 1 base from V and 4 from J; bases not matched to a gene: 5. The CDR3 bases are TGCAGTGCTAGAGGTAGCGGGAGCGCTTACAATGAGCAGTTCTTC. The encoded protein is CSARGSGSAYNEQFF.

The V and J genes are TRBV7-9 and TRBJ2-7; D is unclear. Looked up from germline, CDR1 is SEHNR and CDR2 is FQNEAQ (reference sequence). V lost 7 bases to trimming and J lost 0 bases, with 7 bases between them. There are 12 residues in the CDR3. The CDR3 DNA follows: TGTGCCAGCACGGCGAGCTCCTACGAGCAGTACTTC. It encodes CASTASSYEQYF.

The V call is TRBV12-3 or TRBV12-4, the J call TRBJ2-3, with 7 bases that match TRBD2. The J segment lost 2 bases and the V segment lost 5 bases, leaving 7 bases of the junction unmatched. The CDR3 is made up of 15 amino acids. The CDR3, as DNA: TGTGCCAGCAGTCCCGGGACTACCCTCACAGATACGCAGTATTTT. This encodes CASSPGTTLTDTQYF.

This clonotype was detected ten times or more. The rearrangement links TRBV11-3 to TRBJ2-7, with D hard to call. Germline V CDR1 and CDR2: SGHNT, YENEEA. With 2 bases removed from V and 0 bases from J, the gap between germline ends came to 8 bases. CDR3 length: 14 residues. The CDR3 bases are TGTGCCAGCAGCTTATCCCCAAGCTCCTACGAGCAGTACTTC. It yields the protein CASSLSPSSYEQYF.

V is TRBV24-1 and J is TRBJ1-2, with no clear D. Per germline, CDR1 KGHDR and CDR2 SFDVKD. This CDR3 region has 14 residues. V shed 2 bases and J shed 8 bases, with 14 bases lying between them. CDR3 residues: CATSDSGGVGGYTF. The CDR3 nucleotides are TGTGCCACCAGTGATTCCGGCGGGGTAGGAGGCTACACCTTC.

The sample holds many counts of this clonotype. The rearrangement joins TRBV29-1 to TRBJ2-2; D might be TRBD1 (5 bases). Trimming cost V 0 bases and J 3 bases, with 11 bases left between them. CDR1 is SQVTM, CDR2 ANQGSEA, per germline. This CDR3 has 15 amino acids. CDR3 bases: TGCAGCGTTGAAGATCAGTGGGGCGACACCGGGGAGCTGTTTTTT. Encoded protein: CSVEDQWGDTGELFF.

Here the CDR3 DNA reads TGTGCCTGGGGAGCAGGGGGGGGAGTGGGCGAGCAGTACTTC. Protein product: CAWGAGGGVGEQYF. V is TRBV30 and J is TRBJ2-7; either TRBD1 or TRBD2 may fit D (7 bases each). This CDR3 comprises 14 residues. Looked up from germline, CDR1 is GTSNPN and CDR2 is SVGIG (reference sequence). V gave up 5 bases and J gave up 6 bases, with 20 bases separating them.

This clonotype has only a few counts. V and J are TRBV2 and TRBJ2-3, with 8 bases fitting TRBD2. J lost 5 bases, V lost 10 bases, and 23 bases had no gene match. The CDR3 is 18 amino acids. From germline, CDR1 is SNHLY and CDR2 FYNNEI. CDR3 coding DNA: TGTGCCAACGACCAACCGGGACTAGATGAAGTGGGAGGAGATACGCAGTATTTT. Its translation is CANDQPGLDEVGGDTQYF. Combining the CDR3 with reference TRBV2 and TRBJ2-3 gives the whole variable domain EPEVTQTPSHQVTQMGQEVILRCVPISNHLYFYWYRQILGQKVEFLVSFYNNEISEKSEIFDDQFSVERPDGSNFTLKIRSTKLEDSAMYFCANDQPGLDEVGGDTQYFGPGTRLTVL.

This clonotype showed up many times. The CDR3 DNA reads TGTGCCAGCAGTTACTCGGGGACAGGGGGCGGTGGCTACACCTTC. Translation gives CASSYSGTGGGGYTF. The gene calls are TRBV6-5 and TRBJ1-2; 12 bases agree with TRBD1. Germline V CDR1 and CDR2: MNHEY, SVGAGI. This CDR3 comprises 15 residues. Trimming cost V 0 bases and J 7 bases; bases outside gene matches: 3.

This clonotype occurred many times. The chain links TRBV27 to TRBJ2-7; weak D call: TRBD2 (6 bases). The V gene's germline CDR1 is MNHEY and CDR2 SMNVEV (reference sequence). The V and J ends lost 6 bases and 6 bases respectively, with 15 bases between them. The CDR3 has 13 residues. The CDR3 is CASRPRGATEQYF. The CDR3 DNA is TGTGCCAGCAGACCTCGCGGGGCAACCGAGCAGTACTTC.

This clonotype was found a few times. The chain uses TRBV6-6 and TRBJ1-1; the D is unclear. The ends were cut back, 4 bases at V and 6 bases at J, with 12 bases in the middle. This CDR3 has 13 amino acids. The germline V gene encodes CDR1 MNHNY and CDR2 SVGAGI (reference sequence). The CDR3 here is CASSSSGSPEAFF. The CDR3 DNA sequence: TGTGCCAGCAGTTCGTCGGGCAGCCCTGAAGCTTTCTTT.

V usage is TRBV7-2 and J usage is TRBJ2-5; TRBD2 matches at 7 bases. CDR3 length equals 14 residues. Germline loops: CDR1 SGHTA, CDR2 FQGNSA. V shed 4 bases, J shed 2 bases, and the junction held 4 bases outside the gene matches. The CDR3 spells CASSWGGLQETQYF. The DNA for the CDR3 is TGTGCCAGCAGCTGGGGGGGACTACAAGAGACCCAGTACTTC.

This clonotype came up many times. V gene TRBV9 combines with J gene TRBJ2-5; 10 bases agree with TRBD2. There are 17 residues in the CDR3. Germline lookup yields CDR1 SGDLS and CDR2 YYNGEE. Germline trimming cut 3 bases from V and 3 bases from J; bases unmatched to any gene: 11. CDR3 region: CASSAPRASGSEETQYF. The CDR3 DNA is TGTGCCAGCAGCGCCCCGCGGGCTAGCGGGAGTGAAGAGACCCAGTACTTC.

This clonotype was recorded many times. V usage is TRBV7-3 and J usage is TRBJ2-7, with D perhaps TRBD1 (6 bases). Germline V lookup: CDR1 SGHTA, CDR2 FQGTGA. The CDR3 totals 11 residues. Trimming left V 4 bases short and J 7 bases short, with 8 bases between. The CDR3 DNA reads TGTGCCAGCAGCTCCGGGACAGAGCAGTACTTC. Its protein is CASSSGTEQYF.

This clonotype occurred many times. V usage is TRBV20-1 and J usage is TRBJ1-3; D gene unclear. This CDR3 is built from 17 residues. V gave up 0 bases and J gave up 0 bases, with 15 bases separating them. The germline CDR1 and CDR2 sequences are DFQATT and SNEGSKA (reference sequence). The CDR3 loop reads CSARDSNAKNSGNTIYF. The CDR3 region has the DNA TGCAGTGCTAGAGATAGCAACGCGAAGAACTCTGGAAACACCATATATTTT.

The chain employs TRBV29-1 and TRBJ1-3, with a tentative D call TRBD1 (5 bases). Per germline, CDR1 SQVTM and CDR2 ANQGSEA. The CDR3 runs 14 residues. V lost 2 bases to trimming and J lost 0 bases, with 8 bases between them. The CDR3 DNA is TGCAGCGTTGAAACAGGCATCTCTGGAAACACCATATATTTT. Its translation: CSVETGISGNTIYF.

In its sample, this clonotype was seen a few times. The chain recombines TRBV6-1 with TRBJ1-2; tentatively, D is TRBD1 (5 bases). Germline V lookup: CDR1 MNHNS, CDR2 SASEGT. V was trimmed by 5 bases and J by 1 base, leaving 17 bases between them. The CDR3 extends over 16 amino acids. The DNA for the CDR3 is TGTGCCAGCAGTCTCGGCCGACAGCTTCATAACTATGGCTACACCTTC. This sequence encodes CASSLGRQLHNYGYTF.

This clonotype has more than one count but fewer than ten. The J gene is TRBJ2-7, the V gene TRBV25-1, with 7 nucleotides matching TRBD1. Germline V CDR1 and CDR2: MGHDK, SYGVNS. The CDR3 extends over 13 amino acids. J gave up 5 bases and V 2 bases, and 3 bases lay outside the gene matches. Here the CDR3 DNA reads TGTGCCAGCAGTGAACAGGGGGTGGACGAGCAGTACTTC. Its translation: CASSEQGVDEQYF.

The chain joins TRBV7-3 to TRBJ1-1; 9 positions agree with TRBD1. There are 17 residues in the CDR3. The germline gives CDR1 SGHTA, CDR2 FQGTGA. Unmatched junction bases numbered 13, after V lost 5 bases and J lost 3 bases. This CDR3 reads CASSPSPGTGLDTEAFF. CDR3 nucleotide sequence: TGTGCCAGCAGCCCAAGTCCCGGGACAGGGCTAGACACTGAAGCTTTCTTT.

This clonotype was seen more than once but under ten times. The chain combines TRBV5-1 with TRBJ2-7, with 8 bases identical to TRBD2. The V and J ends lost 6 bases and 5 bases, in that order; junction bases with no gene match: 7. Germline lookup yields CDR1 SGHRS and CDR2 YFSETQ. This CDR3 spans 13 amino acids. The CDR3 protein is CASNGGVVDEQYF. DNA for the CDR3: TGCGCCAGCAACGGGGGGGTCGTGGACGAGCAGTACTTC.

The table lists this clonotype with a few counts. The CDR3 sequence: CASSESQGAFQPQHF. In nucleotides, the CDR3 is TGTGCCAGTAGTGAGTCGCAGGGGGCTTTTCAGCCCCAGCATTTT. This chain joins TRBV19 and TRBJ1-5, with 8 bases matching TRBD1. CDR3 length: 15 residues. Germline trimming cut 5 bases from V and 6 bases from J; bases unmatched to any gene: 9. Germline CDR1 and CDR2: LNHDA and SQIVND (reference sequence).